This T cell receptor (beta chain) was captured in a study of T cell repertoires and Cas9 in healthy adults. On the study more broadly: CD4 and CD8 compartments: SpCas9-reactive T cells profiled for potency, cytotoxicity, lineage. Study-wide findings and caveats: Reportedly, SpCas9-reactive effector T cell proliferation and function were mitigated by SpCas9-reactive Tregs in vitro.

About this clone itself: The antigen is undetermined.

The length of the CDR3 is 12 residues. Germline CDR1 and CDR2: MNHNS and SASEGT. V lost 3 bases and J lost 6, with 7 bases in between. Assay used: immunoSEQ multiplex PCR; TCRdb lists only in-frame clones, some missing. This sample has 13,000 to 15,000 clones, with around 90% found just once. The V gene is TRBV6-1, the J gene TRBJ2-3, with no clear D. Sequenced material: Tregs (CD4+, CD25+, CD127-, CD137-, CD154-) from PBMCs; culture status not recorded. The clonotype originates from a human donor in good health. The CDR3 coding sequence is TGTGCCAGCAGTGATTTCACTGATACGCAGTATTTT. Amino acid sequence: CASSDFTDTQYF.